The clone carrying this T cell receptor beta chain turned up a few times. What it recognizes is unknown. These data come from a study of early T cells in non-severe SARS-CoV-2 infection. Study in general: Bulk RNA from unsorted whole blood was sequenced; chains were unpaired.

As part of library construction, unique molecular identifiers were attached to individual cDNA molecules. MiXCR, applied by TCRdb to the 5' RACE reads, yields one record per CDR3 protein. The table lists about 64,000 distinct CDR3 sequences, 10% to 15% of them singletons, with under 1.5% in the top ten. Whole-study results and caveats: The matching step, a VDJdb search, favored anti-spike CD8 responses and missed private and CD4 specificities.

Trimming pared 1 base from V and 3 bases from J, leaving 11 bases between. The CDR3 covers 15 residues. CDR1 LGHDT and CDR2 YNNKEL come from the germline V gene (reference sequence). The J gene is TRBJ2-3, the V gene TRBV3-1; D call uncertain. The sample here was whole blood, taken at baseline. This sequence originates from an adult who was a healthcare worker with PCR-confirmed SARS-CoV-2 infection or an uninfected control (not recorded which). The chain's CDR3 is CASSQGPGYTDTQYF. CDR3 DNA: TGTGCCAGCAGCCAAGGACCAGGATATACAGATACGCAGTATTTT.